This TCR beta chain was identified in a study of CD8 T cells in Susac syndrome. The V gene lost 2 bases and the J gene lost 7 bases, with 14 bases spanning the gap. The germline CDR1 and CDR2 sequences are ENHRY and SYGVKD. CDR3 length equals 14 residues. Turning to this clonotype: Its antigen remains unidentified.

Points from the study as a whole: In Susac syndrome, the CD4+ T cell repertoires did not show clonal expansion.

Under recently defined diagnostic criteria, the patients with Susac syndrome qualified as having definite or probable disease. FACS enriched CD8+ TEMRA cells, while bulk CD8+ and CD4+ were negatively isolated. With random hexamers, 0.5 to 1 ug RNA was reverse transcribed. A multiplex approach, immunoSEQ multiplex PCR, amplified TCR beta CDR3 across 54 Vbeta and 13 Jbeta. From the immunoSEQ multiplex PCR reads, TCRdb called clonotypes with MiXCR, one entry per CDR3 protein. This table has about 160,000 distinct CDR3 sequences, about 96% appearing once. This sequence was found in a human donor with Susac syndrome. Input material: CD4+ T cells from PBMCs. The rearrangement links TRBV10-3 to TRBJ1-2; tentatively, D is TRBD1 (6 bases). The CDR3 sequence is CAISETTGFAGYTF. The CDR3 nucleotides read TGTGCCATCAGTGAGACCACAGGGTTCGCTGGCTACACCTTC.